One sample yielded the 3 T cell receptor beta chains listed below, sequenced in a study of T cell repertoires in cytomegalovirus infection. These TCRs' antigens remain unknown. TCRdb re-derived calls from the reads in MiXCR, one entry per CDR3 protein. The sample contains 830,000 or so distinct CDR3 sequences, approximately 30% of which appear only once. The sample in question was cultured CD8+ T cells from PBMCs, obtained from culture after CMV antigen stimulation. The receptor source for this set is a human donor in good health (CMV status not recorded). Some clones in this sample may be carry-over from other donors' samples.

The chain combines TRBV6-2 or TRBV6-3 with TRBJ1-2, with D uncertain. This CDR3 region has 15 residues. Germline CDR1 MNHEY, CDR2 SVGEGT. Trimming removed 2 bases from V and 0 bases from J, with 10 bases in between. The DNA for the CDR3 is TGTGCCAGCAGTTACCGGGAGGTACCTAACTATGGCTACACCTTC. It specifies CASSYREVPNYGYTF.

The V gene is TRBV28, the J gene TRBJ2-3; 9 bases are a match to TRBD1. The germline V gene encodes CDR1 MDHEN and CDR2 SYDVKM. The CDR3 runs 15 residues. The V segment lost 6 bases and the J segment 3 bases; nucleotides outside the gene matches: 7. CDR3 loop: CASRGQGGRTDTQYF. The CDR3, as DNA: TGTGCCAGCAGGGGACAGGGAGGGAGGACAGATACGCAGTATTTT.

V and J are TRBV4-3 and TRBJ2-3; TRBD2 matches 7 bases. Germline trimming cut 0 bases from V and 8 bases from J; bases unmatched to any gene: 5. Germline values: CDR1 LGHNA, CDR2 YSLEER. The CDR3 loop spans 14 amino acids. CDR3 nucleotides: TGCGCCAGCAGCCAAGAGGACGGGGGGACTACGCAGTATTTT. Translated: CASSQEDGGTTQYF.